A single sample gave rise to the 30 T cell receptor beta chains below, sequenced in a study of identical twins. TCRdb ran MiXCR on the 5' RACE reads and lists one entry per CDR3 protein. The data contain about 150,000 distinct CDR3 sequences, around 3.5% of them singletons. Sequencing used memory T cells sorted from blood. The receptors here all came from a man between 18 and 29 years old in good health.

This clonotype was observed at least ten times. The genes are TRBV9 and TRBJ2-1, with a tentative D call TRBD2 (5 bases). Germline values: CDR1 SGDLS, CDR2 YYNGEE. Trimming cost V 4 bases and J 0 bases, with 14 bases left between them. CDR3 length: 16 residues. This chain's CDR3 is CASSPFGADSYNEQFF. CDR3 bases: TGTGCCAGCAGCCCCTTCGGAGCGGACTCCTACAATGAGCAGTTCTTC.

In this sample, this clonotype turned up many times. The chain joins TRBV6-5 to TRBJ1-1; TRBD1 agrees at 8 bases. Germline-derived CDR1 and CDR2 are MNHEY and SVGAGI. The V gene end was trimmed by 7 bases and the J gene end by 4 bases; junction bases not matched to a gene: 2. The length of the CDR3 is 12 residues. CDR3 protein: CASNRGTTEAFF. The DNA for the CDR3 is TGTGCCAGCAACAGGGGGACCACTGAAGCTTTCTTT.

This clonotype has at least ten counts. The V call is TRBV5-1, the J call TRBJ2-3; 9 nucleotides agree with TRBD2. CDR1 and CDR2 from the germline V gene are SGHRS and YFSETQ. J lost 3 bases, V lost 2 bases, and 1 base had no gene match. The CDR3 runs 14 residues. CDR3 residues: CASSFSGRTDTQYF. The DNA for the CDR3 is TGCGCCAGCAGCTTTAGCGGGAGAACAGATACGCAGTATTTT. The full variable domain, completed using reference TRBV5-1 and TRBJ2-3, is KAGVTQTPRYLIKTRGQQVTLSCSPISGHRSVSWYQQTPGQGLQFLFEYFSETQRNKGNFPGRFSGRQFSNSRSEMNVSTLELGDSALYLCASSFSGRTDTQYFGPGTRLTVL.

This clonotype has at least ten counts. This chain joins TRBV4-3 and TRBJ2-3; D is undetermined. Germline loops: CDR1 LGHNA, CDR2 YSLEER. Trimming took 2 bases from V and 3 from J, leaving 12 bases between them. The CDR3 loop spans 15 amino acids. CDR3 region: CASSQLRIETDTQYF. Here the CDR3 DNA reads TGCGCCAGCAGCCAACTAAGGATAGAAACAGATACGCAGTATTTT.

This clonotype came up many times. The chain uses TRBV5-1 and TRBJ1-1, with 8 bases matching TRBD1. The CDR3 length is 14 residues. J gave up 1 base and V 5 bases, and 4 bases lay outside the gene matches. The germline gives CDR1 SGHRS, CDR2 YFSETQ. CDR3: CASSRQGPNTEAFF. The CDR3 coding sequence is TGCGCCAGCAGTCGACAGGGGCCGAACACTGAAGCTTTCTTT.

This clonotype was found many times. The gene calls are TRBV7-9 and TRBJ2-7, with D maybe TRBD1 (5 bases). V gave up 5 bases and J gave up 3 bases, with 14 bases separating them. Per the germline V gene, CDR1 is SEHNR and CDR2 is FQNEAQ (reference sequence). This CDR3 is 14 amino acids long. The CDR3 DNA is TGTGCCAGCAGCCACGACAGACATTACTACGAGCAGTACTTC. Its translation: CASSHDRHYYEQYF.

This clonotype has at least ten counts. This chain connects TRBV3-1 to TRBJ2-5, with 8 bases aligning to TRBD2. CDR3 size: 16 residues. Germline assignment: CDR1 LGHDT and CDR2 YNNKEL (reference sequence). Trimming took 4 bases from V and 5 from J; bases not matched to a gene: 12. The CDR3 DNA sequence: TGTGCCAGCAGCCCGACCTGGGGCGGGAGGAATGAGACCCAGTACTTC. Translation gives CASSPTWGGRNETQYF.

This clonotype showed up just a few times. The V call is TRBV7-8, the J call TRBJ2-3, with 7 bases lining up with TRBD2. Trimming took 2 bases from V and 0 from J; bases not matched to a gene: 5. This CDR3 spans 16 amino acids. Germline V gene data show CDR1 as SGHVS and CDR2 as FQNEAQ. The CDR3 is CASSLRLAASTDTQYF. CDR3 sequence (DNA): TGTGCCAGCAGCTTACGACTAGCAGCTAGCACAGATACGCAGTATTTT.

This clonotype has a count of ten or more. The chain uses TRBV12-3 or TRBV12-4 and TRBJ1-2, with 9 bases aligning to TRBD1. CDR3 size: 13 residues. V was pared by 6 bases and J by 7 bases, with 6 bases of the junction left unmatched. CDR3 protein: CASSLDRGSGYTF. The CDR3 coding sequence is TGTGCCAGCAGCTTGGACAGGGGCTCTGGCTACACCTTC.

J is TRBJ1-1 and V is TRBV20-1; TRBD1 might be the D (5 bases). The V and J ends lost 4 bases and 4 bases respectively, with 10 bases between them. Germline V CDR1 and CDR2: DFQATT, SNEGSKA (reference sequence). This CDR3 contains 12 residues. CDR3 DNA sequence: TGCAGTGCTACAGGGTTTGGCACTGAAGCTTTCTTT. Residues: CSATGFGTEAFF.

This clonotype was counted many times. This sequence joins TRBV7-2 and TRBJ1-4; no definite D call. From germline, CDR1 is SGHTA and CDR2 FQGNSA. V was pared by 0 bases and J by 8 bases, with 13 bases between. This CDR3 is built from 15 residues. DNA for the CDR3: TGTGCCAGCAGCTTAGCGTACGGGTTCGCCGAAAAACTGTTTTTT. Protein product: CASSLAYGFAEKLFF.

This clonotype was seen ten or more times. The chain couples TRBV4-3 to TRBJ2-1; 7 nucleotides agree with TRBD1. The CDR3 extends over 15 amino acids. CDR1 and CDR2 (germline): LGHNA, YSLEER. V lost 4 bases and J lost 4; bases outside the gene matches: 7. CDR3 bases: TGCGCCAGCAGCCTACAGGGGCGCCTTTACAATGAGCAGTTCTTC. Amino acids: CASSLQGRLYNEQFF.

This clonotype was recorded at least ten times. The V call is TRBV5-1, the J call TRBJ2-7; TRBD1 is a possible D gene (6 bases). V was clipped by 9 bases and J by 0 bases, with 16 bases between them. The CDR3 length is 14 residues. Germline CDR1 and CDR2: SGHRS and YFSETQ. DNA for the CDR3: TGCGCCACCCGCCGGGACACCCTCTCCTACGAGCAGTACGTC. Protein product: CATRRDTLSYEQYV.

This clonotype was detected many times. This chain connects TRBV6-2 or TRBV6-3 to TRBJ2-3; 8 positions agree with TRBD2. The germline V gene has CDR1 MNHEY and CDR2 SVGEGT. Trimming at V came to 2 bases and at J to 2 bases, leaving 9 bases not matched to a gene. The CDR3 totals 17 residues. CDR3 in amino acids: CASSYVLAGRYTDTQYF. The CDR3 DNA reads TGTGCCAGCAGTTACGTTCTAGCGGGCCGCTACACAGATACGCAGTATTTT.

The chain employs TRBV5-1 and TRBJ2-5; D is possibly TRBD2 (6 bases). There are 13 residues in the CDR3. Per the germline V gene, CDR1 is SGHRS and CDR2 is YFSETQ. Trimming removed 4 bases from V and 3 bases from J, with 10 bases in between. CDR3 region: CASSPGSKETQYF. The CDR3 coding sequence is TGCGCCAGCAGCCCCGGGAGCAAAGAGACCCAGTACTTC.

In this sample, this clonotype turned up many times. This rearrangement joins TRBV5-1 to TRBJ2-1; 7 bases agree with TRBD2. Germline CDR1 is SGHRS and CDR2 is YFSETQ. V dropped 0 bases and J dropped 0; count of bases not matched to a gene: 6. This CDR3 is built from 17 residues. Here the CDR3 reads CASSLAPRGSSYNEQFF. The CDR3 DNA reads as TGCGCCAGCAGCTTGGCTCCCCGCGGGAGCTCCTACAATGAGCAGTTCTTC.

In this sample, this clonotype turned up many times. This rearrangement joins TRBV12-3 or TRBV12-4 to TRBJ1-1; 7 nucleotides line up with TRBD1. Unmatched junction bases numbered 8, after V lost 6 bases and J lost 4 bases. The CDR3 extends over 14 amino acids. The CDR3 bases are TGTGCCAGCAGGCGACAGGGTTGGGCCACTGAAGCTTTCTTT. This encodes CASRRQGWATEAFF.

There are a few counts of this clonotype. The chain employs TRBV7-8 and TRBJ2-3; D not resolved. V lost 1 base and J 4 bases, leaving 9 bases between the germline ends. CDR3 length: 14 residues. In germline, CDR1 is SGHVS, CDR2 FQNEAQ. CDR3 residues: CASSLGRVADTQYF. CDR3 DNA: TGTGCCAGCAGCTTAGGACGCGTGGCAGATACGCAGTATTTT.

This clonotype appeared many times. The rearrangement joins TRBV4-3 to TRBJ2-3; 13 bases align to TRBD2. V lost 2 bases, J lost 5 bases, and 7 bases stayed unmatched. Germline-derived CDR1 and CDR2 are LGHNA and YSLEER. The length of the CDR3 is 17 residues. CDR3 region: CASSQRTSGSGEDTQYF. In DNA form, the CDR3 reads TGCGCCAGCAGCCAACGGACTAGCGGGAGTGGCGAAGATACGCAGTATTTT.

There are a few counts of this clonotype. This rearrangement joins TRBV7-8 to TRBJ2-5; 7 bases line up with TRBD2. Losses at the gene ends were 2 bases for V and 5 bases for J; bases not matched to a gene: 2. Germline assignment: CDR1 SGHVS and CDR2 FQNEAQ. The CDR3 is 13 residues long. CDR3 amino acids: CASSLRGSETQYF. CDR3 nucleotide sequence: TGTGCCAGCAGCTTACGCGGGAGTGAGACCCAGTACTTC.

This clonotype was seen at least ten times. The V call is TRBV6-1, the J call TRBJ2-7; tentatively, D is TRBD1 or TRBD2 (5 bases each). The CDR3 sequence is 13 residues long. V shed 4 bases and J shed 9 bases, with 16 bases lying between them. Germline V lookup: CDR1 MNHNS, CDR2 SASEGT. The DNA of the CDR3 is TGTGCCAGCAGTGTCGGGACGGCCGAGGCGCAGTACGTC. It codes for CASSVGTAEAQYV.

This clonotype has ten or more counts. The V call is TRBV9, the J call TRBJ2-1, with D tentatively TRBD2 (6 bases). Germline loops: CDR1 SGDLS, CDR2 YYNGEE. Trimming shortened V by 1 base and J by 3 bases, and 11 bases separated the two germline ends. The CDR3 contains 15 residues. The CDR3 sequence: CASSVSWDFYNEQFF. The DNA for the CDR3 is TGTGCCAGCAGCGTAAGTTGGGACTTCTACAATGAGCAGTTCTTC.

In this sample, this clonotype turned up many times. The chain joins TRBV12-5 to TRBJ2-5; TRBD1 matches at 8 bases. With 1 base clipped from V and 0 bases from J, the junction kept 4 bases outside the gene matches. There are 16 residues in the CDR3. Per germline, CDR1 LGHNT and CDR2 FRNRAP. The CDR3 here is CASGLAQGAYQETQYF. The CDR3 DNA sequence: TGTGCTAGTGGTTTGGCCCAGGGGGCTTACCAAGAGACCCAGTACTTC.

This clonotype was recorded a few times. The chain links TRBV14 to TRBJ2-7; a weak D match, TRBD2 (5 bases). This CDR3 is built from 20 residues. The germline gives CDR1 SGHDN, CDR2 FVKESK. V lost 4 bases and J lost 0, with 28 bases in between. The CDR3 loop reads CASSRSSGIGGSGSSYEQYF. The CDR3 nucleotides are TGTGCCAGCAGCCGGTCGTCAGGTATCGGTGGGAGTGGGAGCTCCTACGAGCAGTACTTC.

At least ten counts were recorded for this clonotype. This chain uses TRBV5-1 with TRBJ1-1; D call uncertain. The CDR3 contains 11 residues. The V and J ends lost 5 bases and 5 bases respectively, with 7 bases between them. Germline V gene sequence: CDR1 SGHRS, CDR2 YFSETQ. The DNA for the CDR3 is TGCGCCAGCAGACGAGGGACTGAAGCTTTCTTT. Translating it yields CASRRGTEAFF.

This clonotype has at least ten counts. V gene TRBV12-3 or TRBV12-4 combines with J gene TRBJ1-6; D is unresolved. Trimming stripped 4 bases from V and 9 bases from J, with 10 bases between. CDR3 length: 13 amino acids. The CDR3 protein is CASSSYGGSPLHF. The CDR3 nucleotides read TGTGCCAGCAGTTCGTACGGAGGTTCACCCCTCCACTTT.

This clonotype was seen a few times. The conserved closing phenylalanine or tryptophan is absent in this CDR3, likely reflecting a read error. No DNA is shown, since the ends of the CDR3 on it are uncertain; the CDR3 is the one TCRdb lists. The chain has TRBV27 and TRBJ2-2; the table's TRBD1 call for D was not verified on the DNA. Germline CDR1 MNHEY, CDR2 SMNVEV (reference sequence). A total of 15 residues make up the CDR3, ends included. The CDR3 protein is CARRTTGTNTGELFA.

This clonotype has ten or more counts. J is TRBJ1-1 and V is TRBV20-1, with a weak D call TRBD1 (6 bases). Between the trimmed V and J ends, which lost 4 bases and 1 base, there was a span of 13 bases. CDR1 DFQATT and CDR2 SNEGSKA come from the germline V gene (reference sequence). The CDR3 runs 14 residues. CDR3 amino acids: CSAMSGTKNTEAFF. The CDR3 DNA reads TGCAGTGCTATGTCCGGGACAAAGAACACTGAAGCTTTCTTT.

Ten or more counts support this clonotype. The chain recombines TRBV6-1 with TRBJ1-5; weak D call: TRBD1 (5 bases). The length of the CDR3 is 14 residues. Trimming took 7 bases from V and 5 from J, leaving 15 bases between them. CDR1 is MNHNS and CDR2 is SASEGT in the germline V gene. CDR3 nucleotides: TGTGCCAGCACCCAGGGCACAGTGGATCAGCCCCAGCATTTT. This sequence encodes CASTQGTVDQPQHF.

This clonotype has ten or more counts. This chain connects TRBV20-1 to TRBJ2-3; TRBD1 aligns across 8 bases. Germline V gives CDR1 DFQATT, CDR2 SNEGSKA (reference sequence). V trimming: 6 bases; J trimming: 4 bases; junction bases outside the gene matches: 9. This CDR3 contains 14 residues. DNA for the CDR3: TGCAGTGCAACCGGGACAGGCGCCTCAGATACGCAGTATTTT. This translates into CSATGTGASDTQYF.